The clone carrying this TCR beta chain occurred a few times. The sample comes from a study of patients and donors after allogeneic stem cell transplantation. Each CDR3 protein gets one entry after TCRdb re-called the RT-PCR reads with MiXCR. This table holds about 23,000 distinct CDR3 sequences, 25% to 30% found once. The source of this sequence is a human donor who was either an allogeneic HSCT recipient or a stem cell or donor lymphocyte infusion donor (not recorded which). It is not recorded whose cells these are; they may come from a transplant donor. Sequencing used blood, either unsorted or a sorted T cell fraction (not recorded which).

The CDR3 region is CASSVSGETQYF. The DNA for the CDR3 is TGTGCCAGCAGTGTTAGCGGGGAGACCCAGTACTTC. The chain recombines TRBV28 with TRBJ2-5; 7 bases are shared with TRBD2. This CDR3 contains 12 residues. V was pared by 5 bases and J by 5 bases, with 2 bases of the junction left unmatched. The V gene's germline CDR1 is MDHEN and CDR2 SYDVKM.